What follows describes a single TCR beta chain. One junction end does not reproduce the germline sequence, and a read error may be involved. This entry belongs to a study of cytomegalovirus exposure and HLA in healthy donors. Amplification used 60 Vbeta primers and 13 Jbeta primers. Libraries were prepared by immunoSEQ multiplex PCR; TCRdb keeps only in-frame clonotypes and omits some of them. The sample lists 200,000 or so clones; almost 80% were seen once. The sequenced sample consisted of PBMCs. The sequence derives from a male donor in good health and CMV-seronegative.

The CDR3 here is CSSSFGQTSNEQFF. DNA for the CDR3: TGTTCCAGCAGCTTCGGACAGACCTCAAACGAGCAGTTCTTC. The gene calls are TRBV7-9 and TRBJ2-1, with a tentative D call TRBD1 (6 bases). CDR1 SEHNR and CDR2 FQNEAQ come from the germline V gene (reference sequence). The CDR3 covers 14 residues.